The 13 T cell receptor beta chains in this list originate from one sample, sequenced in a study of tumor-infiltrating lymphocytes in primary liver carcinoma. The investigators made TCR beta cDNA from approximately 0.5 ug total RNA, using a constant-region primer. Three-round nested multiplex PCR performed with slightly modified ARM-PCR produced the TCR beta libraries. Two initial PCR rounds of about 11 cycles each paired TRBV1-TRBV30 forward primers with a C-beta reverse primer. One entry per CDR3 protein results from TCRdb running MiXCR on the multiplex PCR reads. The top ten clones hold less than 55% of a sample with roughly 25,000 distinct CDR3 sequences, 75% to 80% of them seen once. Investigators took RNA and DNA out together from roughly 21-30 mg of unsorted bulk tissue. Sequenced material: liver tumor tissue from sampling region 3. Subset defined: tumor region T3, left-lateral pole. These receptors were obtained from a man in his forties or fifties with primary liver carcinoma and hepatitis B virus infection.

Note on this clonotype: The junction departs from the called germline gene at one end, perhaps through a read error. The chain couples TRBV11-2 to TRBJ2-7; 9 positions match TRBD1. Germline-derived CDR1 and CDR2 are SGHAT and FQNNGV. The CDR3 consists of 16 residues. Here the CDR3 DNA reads TGTCCCAGCAGCTTCGTACAGGGGGCCATACATAACGAGCAGTACTTT. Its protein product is CPSSFVQGAIHNEQYF.

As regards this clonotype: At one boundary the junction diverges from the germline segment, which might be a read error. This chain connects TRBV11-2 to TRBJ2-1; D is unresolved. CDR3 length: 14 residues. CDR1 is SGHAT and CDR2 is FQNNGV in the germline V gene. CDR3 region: CARSLYRLVSEHFF. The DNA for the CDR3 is TGTGCCAGGAGCTTATACCGGCTGGTTAGTGAGCATTTCTTC.

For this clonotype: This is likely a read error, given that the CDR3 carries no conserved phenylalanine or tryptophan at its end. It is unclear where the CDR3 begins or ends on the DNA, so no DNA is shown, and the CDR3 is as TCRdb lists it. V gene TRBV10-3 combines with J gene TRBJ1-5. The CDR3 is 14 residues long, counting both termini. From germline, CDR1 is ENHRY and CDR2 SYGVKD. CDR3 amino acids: CAISEYEGYQPQRY.

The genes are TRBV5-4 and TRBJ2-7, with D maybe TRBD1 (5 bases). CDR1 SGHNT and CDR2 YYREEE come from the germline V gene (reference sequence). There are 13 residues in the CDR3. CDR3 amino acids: CVSSQTPGNEQYF. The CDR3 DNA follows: TGTGTCAGTAGCCAGACACCAGGGAACGAGCAGTACTTC.

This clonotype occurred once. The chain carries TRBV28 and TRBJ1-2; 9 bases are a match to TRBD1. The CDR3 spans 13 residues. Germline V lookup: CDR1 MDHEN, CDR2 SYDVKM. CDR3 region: CVNNLTGGYGYTF. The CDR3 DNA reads TGTGTCAACAACCTGACAGGGGGCTATGGCTACACCTTC.

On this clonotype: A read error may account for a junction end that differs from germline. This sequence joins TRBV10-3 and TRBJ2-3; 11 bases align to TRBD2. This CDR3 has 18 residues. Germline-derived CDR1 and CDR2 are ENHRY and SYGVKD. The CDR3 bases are TGTGCCATCAGTGAACCCCTCCGACTAGCGGGAACCACTGATACGCGGTATTTT. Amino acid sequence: CAISEPLRLAGTTDTRYF.

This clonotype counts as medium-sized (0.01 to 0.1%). CDR3 sequence reads: CASSSRDWRFTGELFF. The CDR3 region has the DNA TGTGCCAGCAGTTCACGGGACTGGCGGTTCACCGGGGAGCTGTTTTTT. The V call is TRBV12-3 or TRBV12-4, the J call TRBJ2-2; perhaps TRBD2 as D (6 bases). The V and J ends lost 4 bases and 4 bases respectively, with 16 bases between them. The CDR3 extends over 16 amino acids.

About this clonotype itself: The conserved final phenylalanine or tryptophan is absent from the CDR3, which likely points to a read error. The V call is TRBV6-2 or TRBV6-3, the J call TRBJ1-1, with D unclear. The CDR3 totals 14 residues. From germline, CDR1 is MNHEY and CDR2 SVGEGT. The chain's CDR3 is CASSYAELNTQAFY. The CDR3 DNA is TGTGCCAGCAGTTACGCAGAGCTGAACACTCAAGCTTTCTAT.

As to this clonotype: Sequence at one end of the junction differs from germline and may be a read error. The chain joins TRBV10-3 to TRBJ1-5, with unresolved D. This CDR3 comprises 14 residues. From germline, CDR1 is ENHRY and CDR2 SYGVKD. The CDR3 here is CIISEYEVDQSQHF. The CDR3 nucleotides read TGTATCATCAGTGAGTATGAGGTCGATCAGTCCCAGCATTTT.

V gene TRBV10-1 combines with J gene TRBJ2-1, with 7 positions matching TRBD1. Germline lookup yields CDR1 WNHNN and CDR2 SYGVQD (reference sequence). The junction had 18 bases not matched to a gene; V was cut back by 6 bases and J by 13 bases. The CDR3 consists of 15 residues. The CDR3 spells CASSPGTADYNGQFF. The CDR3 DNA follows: TGCGCCAGCAGCCCCGGGACAGCGGATTACAATGGACAGTTCTTC.

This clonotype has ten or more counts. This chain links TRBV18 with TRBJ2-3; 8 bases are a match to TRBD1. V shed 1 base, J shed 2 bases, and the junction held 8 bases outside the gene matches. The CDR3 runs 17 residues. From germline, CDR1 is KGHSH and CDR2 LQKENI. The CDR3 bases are TGTGCCAGCTCACCACAAAACAGGGGGGCATCCACAGATACGCAGTATTTT. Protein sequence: CASSPQNRGASTDTQYF.

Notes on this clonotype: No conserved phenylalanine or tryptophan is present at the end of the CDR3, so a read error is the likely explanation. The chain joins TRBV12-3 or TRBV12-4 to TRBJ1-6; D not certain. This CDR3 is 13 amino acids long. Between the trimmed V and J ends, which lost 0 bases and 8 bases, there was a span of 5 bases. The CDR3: CASSLASDSPLHS. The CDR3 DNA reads TGTGCCAGCAGTTTAGCGTCCGATTCACCCCTCCACTCT.

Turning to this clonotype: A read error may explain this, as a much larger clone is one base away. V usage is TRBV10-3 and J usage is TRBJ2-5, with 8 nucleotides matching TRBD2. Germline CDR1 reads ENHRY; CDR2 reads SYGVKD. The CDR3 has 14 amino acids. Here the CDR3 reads CAISRTSSQEAQYF. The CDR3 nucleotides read TGTGCCATCAGCCGGACTAGCAGTCAAGAGGCCCAGTACTTC.